The 20 T cell receptor beta chains given below trace back to one sample, sequenced in a study of T-cell memory formation after mild COVID-19. One entry per CDR3 protein results from TCRdb running MiXCR on the 5' RACE reads. The table includes about 310,000 distinct CDR3 sequences, around 19% detected once. Input material: PBMCs or a T cell subset sorted from them (not recorded which). Receptors originate from a man aged 18 to 30 who had mild COVID-19 (a few samples of this study predate the infection). Cell type and time point are not known.

The genes are TRBV24-1 and TRBJ2-1; 8 bases match TRBD1. In germline, CDR1 is KGHDR, CDR2 SFDVKD. The V gene end was trimmed by 2 bases and the J gene end by 1 base; junction bases not matched to a gene: 3. The CDR3 totals 16 residues. The CDR3 loop is CATSDWGTGSYNEQFF. The CDR3 DNA sequence: TGTGCCACCAGTGATTGGGGGACAGGATCCTACAATGAGCAGTTCTTC.

The chain links TRBV6-6 to TRBJ2-3, with no clear D. The V gene lost 8 bases and the J gene lost 2 bases, with 11 bases spanning the gap. This CDR3 has 13 amino acids. CDR1 is MNHNY, CDR2 SVGAGI, per germline (reference sequence). CDR3 coding DNA: TGTGCCAGCTCGGGCCCCTCCACAGATACGCAGTATTTT. This sequence encodes CASSGPSTDTQYF.

V and J are TRBV9 and TRBJ2-4; D is perhaps TRBD1 (6 bases). Trimming shortened V by 2 bases and J by 4 bases, and 22 bases separated the two germline ends. Germline V gene sequence: CDR1 SGDLS, CDR2 YYNGEE. The CDR3 runs 18 residues. The CDR3 DNA follows: TGTGCCAGCAGCGTGGAAGGTTTGGGGGACACGAGAAAAAACATTCAGTACTTC. Its translation: CASSVEGLGDTRKNIQYF.

The V gene is TRBV6-6, the J gene TRBJ1-4; D might be TRBD1 (5 bases). The germline V gene encodes CDR1 MNHNY and CDR2 SVGAGI (reference sequence). V was cut by 8 bases and J by 7 bases, with 20 bases left in between. The CDR3 is made up of 15 amino acids. CDR3 DNA sequence: TGTGCCAGCGTATCAAGGGACTTTCCTAGTGAAAAACTGTTTTTT. It codes for CASVSRDFPSEKLFF.

This clonotype has at least ten counts. The V call is TRBV28, the J call TRBJ2-7; 7 nucleotides agree with TRBD2. The trim removed 8 bases at V and 3 bases at J, leaving 4 bases unmatched. The CDR3 length is 12 residues. In germline, CDR1 is MDHEN, CDR2 SYDVKM. The CDR3 DNA reads as TGTGCCAGCTCGGGGGGAGTCTACGAGCAGTACGTC. Encoded protein: CASSGGVYEQYV.

This clonotype turned up a few times. The rearrangement links TRBV19 to TRBJ2-2; tentative D call: TRBD1 (5 bases). Trimming removed 7 bases from V and 0 bases from J, with 9 bases in between. CDR1 and CDR2 from the germline V gene are LNHDA and SQIVND (reference sequence). The CDR3 totals 14 residues. The CDR3 DNA follows: TGTGCCAGTAAGGGGCCGGCGAACACCGGGGAGCTGTTTTTT. As protein: CASKGPANTGELFF.

This clonotype was observed a few times. V usage is TRBV20-1 and J usage is TRBJ2-4; D tentatively reads TRBD1 or TRBD2 (5 bases each). The CDR3 spans 15 residues. The V end was cut by 1 base, the J end by 6 bases, with 16 bases between. The germline gives CDR1 DFQATT, CDR2 SNEGSKA (reference sequence). As DNA, the CDR3 is TGCAGTGCTAGAGGGGGCTGGCTAGCTGCAAACATTCAGTACTTC. Translation: CSARGGWLAANIQYF.

The sample holds many counts of this clonotype. The chain uses TRBV5-1 and TRBJ1-2, with D maybe TRBD1 (5 bases). Germline V gene sequence: CDR1 SGHRS, CDR2 YFSETQ. The V end lost 0 bases, the J end lost 8 bases, and 14 bases lay between the germline ends. This CDR3 is built from 14 residues. In nucleotides, the CDR3 is TGCGCCAGCAGCTTGGGGACCCCCGAGGGGGGCTACACCTTC. Translation: CASSLGTPEGGYTF.

The chain recombines TRBV7-9 with TRBJ2-1; TRBD1 agrees at 10 bases. CDR1 is SEHNR, CDR2 FQNEAQ, per germline (reference sequence). The CDR3 runs 18 residues. J gave up 4 bases and V 2 bases, and 11 bases lay outside the gene matches. In DNA, the CDR3 is TGTGCCAGCAGCTTATCTGGGACAGGGGCAAAAGGTTACAATGAGCAGTTCTTC. Translation: CASSLSGTGAKGYNEQFF.

This clonotype was observed a few times. V usage is TRBV7-9 and J usage is TRBJ1-6; weak D call: TRBD1 (5 bases). Germline-derived CDR1 and CDR2 are SEHNR and FQNEAQ (reference sequence). The CDR3 totals 14 residues. The ends were cut back, 7 bases at V and 7 bases at J, with 14 bases in the middle. The CDR3 DNA is TGTGCCAGCACCCTTGGCAGGGTGAATTCACCCCTCCACTTT. Translated: CASTLGRVNSPLHF. Using reference TRBV7-9 and TRBJ1-6 for the parts outside the CDR3, the full variable domain is DTGVSQNPRHKITKRGQNVTFRCDPISEHNRLYWYRQTLGQGPEFLTYFQNEAQLEKSRLLSDRFSAERPKGSFSTLEIQRTEQGDSAMYLCASTLGRVNSPLHFGNGTRLTVT.

V is TRBV13 and J is TRBJ1-1, with D perhaps TRBD1 (6 bases). In germline, CDR1 is PRHDT, CDR2 FYEKMQ (reference sequence). Trimming shortened V by 5 bases and J by 1 base, and 17 bases separated the two germline ends. CDR3 length: 16 residues. This CDR3 is CASSRGGEDRNTEAFF. DNA of the CDR3: TGTGCCAGCAGCCGGGGGGGCGAGGATAGGAACACTGAAGCTTTCTTT.

The chain carries TRBV7-3 and TRBJ2-5, with TRBD2 matching 12 bases. Germline CDR1 reads SGHTA; CDR2 reads FQGTGA. V lost 6 bases, J lost 11 bases, and 7 bases stayed unmatched. This CDR3 has 13 amino acids. CDR3 sequence (DNA): TGTGCCAGCAGTATGTCCGGGACTAGCGGGCAGTACTTC. Amino acids: CASSMSGTSGQYF.

This chain connects TRBV5-6 to TRBJ1-1, with D perhaps TRBD1 (6 bases). The V gene's germline CDR1 is SGHDT and CDR2 YYEEEE. This CDR3 is built from 16 residues. V was shortened by 1 base and J by 5 bases, with 18 bases between the two germline ends. CDR3 sequence: CASSLIWGGRKTEAFF. DNA of the CDR3: TGTGCCAGCAGCTTGATCTGGGGGGGGCGGAAGACTGAAGCTTTCTTT.

This sequence joins TRBV7-6 and TRBJ2-2, with D possibly matching TRBD1 (5 bases). The germline CDR1 and CDR2 sequences are SGHVS and FNYEAQ. This CDR3 region has 13 residues. V lost 5 bases, J lost 4 bases, and 8 bases lay in between. The CDR3 coding sequence is TGTGCCAGCAGCGATGACAGCACCGGGGAGCTGTTTTTT. This translates into CASSDDSTGELFF.

This clonotype was counted a few times. This chain links TRBV15 with TRBJ1-5; D not resolved. CDR1 and CDR2 from the germline V gene are LNHNV and YYDKDF (reference sequence). V was clipped by 3 bases and J by 2 bases, with 11 bases between them. This CDR3 spans 15 amino acids. The CDR3 spells CATSSRQFGNQPQHF. In DNA, the CDR3 is TGTGCCACCAGCAGCAGGCAGTTCGGCAATCAGCCCCAGCATTTT.

The chain couples TRBV5-1 to TRBJ2-5; no clear D. V lost 4 bases to trimming and J lost 1 base, with 8 bases between them. This CDR3 comprises 13 residues. The V gene's germline CDR1 is SGHRS and CDR2 YFSETQ. CDR3 region: CASSREVQETQYF. CDR3 in DNA: TGCGCCAGCAGCCGAGAGGTCCAAGAGACCCAGTACTTC.

The chain employs TRBV20-1 and TRBJ2-7, with 9 bases that match TRBD1. V lost 0 bases, J lost 2 bases, and 5 bases stayed unmatched. CDR1 and CDR2 (germline): DFQATT, SNEGSKA (reference sequence). This CDR3 is 15 amino acids long. CDR3 nucleotides: TGCAGTGCTAGAGAGGACAGGGGCCCCCCCTACGAGCAGTACGTC. Its protein is CSAREDRGPPYEQYV.

This sequence joins TRBV19 and TRBJ1-3; perhaps TRBD1 as D (5 bases). The CDR3 totals 17 residues. With 0 bases removed from V and 0 bases from J, the gap between germline ends came to 12 bases. Germline-derived CDR1 and CDR2 are LNHDA and SQIVND (reference sequence). Here the CDR3 reads CASSIDFGTISGNTIYF. The CDR3, as DNA: TGTGCCAGTAGTATAGACTTCGGGACTATCTCTGGAAACACCATATATTTT.

This clonotype showed up just a few times. The chain joins TRBV20-1 to TRBJ1-1; no reliable D call. This CDR3 comprises 12 residues. Between the trimmed V and J ends, which lost 0 bases and 6 bases, there was a span of 8 bases. Germline lookup yields CDR1 DFQATT and CDR2 SNEGSKA (reference sequence). The DNA for the CDR3 is TGCAGTGCTAGAGATGGGCAGGCTGAAGCTTTCTTT. Protein product: CSARDGQAEAFF.

The chain couples TRBV29-1 to TRBJ1-2, with D perhaps TRBD1 (6 bases). This CDR3 is 14 amino acids long. The germline V and J ends were trimmed by 4 bases and 2 bases, with 14 bases remaining between them. Germline V gene lookup returns CDR1 SQVTM and CDR2 ANQGSEA. In DNA form, the CDR3 reads TGCAGCGTTGTAGTCACAGGGACCAACTATGGCTACACCTTC. It translates to CSVVVTGTNYGYTF.